These 15 T cell receptor beta chains share one sample of origin, sequenced in a study of blood T cell repertoires in COVID-19. Libraries were prepared by immunoSEQ multiplex PCR; TCRdb keeps only in-frame clonotypes and omits some of them. Counted here are 95,000 to 150,000 clones, 74% occurring once; the ten biggest clones make up 6%. Sequenced sample: peripheral blood. Receptor source: an older man with COVID-19, enrolled during active disease.

J is TRBJ2-1 and V is TRBV3-1 (or the pseudogene TRBV3-2); 13 bases agree with TRBD2. The CDR3 length is 16 residues. CDR1 and CDR2 (germline): LGHDT, YNNKEL (reference sequence). Germline trimming cut 7 bases from V and 8 bases from J; bases unmatched to any gene: 11. This chain's CDR3 is CASNPIRTSGRDEQFF. CDR3 in DNA: TGTGCCAGCAACCCTATCAGGACTAGCGGGAGAGATGAGCAGTTCTTC.

This chain joins TRBV11-3 and TRBJ2-1, with D possibly matching TRBD1 (6 bases). Germline values: CDR1 SGHNT, CDR2 YENEEA. The CDR3 length is 12 residues. V lost 10 bases to trimming and J lost 9 bases, with 16 bases between them. The CDR3 protein is CATSQGNGEQFF. The CDR3 DNA sequence: TGTGCCACCAGTCAGGGGAACGGTGAGCAGTTCTTC.

V gene TRBV20-1 combines with J gene TRBJ2-7; no firm D call. The V and J ends lost 6 bases and 3 bases respectively, with 6 bases between them. Germline V CDR1 and CDR2: DFQATT, SNEGSKA (reference sequence). This CDR3 has 10 amino acids. DNA for the CDR3: TGCAGTGCCAAACTCTACGAGCAGTACTTC. It codes for CSAKLYEQYF.

There are a few counts of this clone. The gene calls are TRBV19 and TRBJ2-7, with TRBD2 matching 13 bases. The J segment lost 5 bases and the V segment lost 4 bases, leaving 11 bases of the junction unmatched. Germline V gene sequence: CDR1 LNHDA, CDR2 SQIVND (reference sequence). The CDR3 loop spans 17 amino acids. The CDR3 DNA sequence: TGTGCCAGTAGTACCCGACTAGCGGGAGGTATTTTCGACGAGCAGTACTTC. It specifies CASSTRLAGGIFDEQYF.

This chain links TRBV5-1 with TRBJ2-5; 8 nucleotides agree with TRBD1. The junction had 5 bases not matched to a gene; V was cut back by 3 bases and J by 1 base. Germline V gives CDR1 SGHRS, CDR2 YFSETQ. CDR3 length equals 15 residues. The CDR3 DNA is TGCGCCAGCAGCTCTAATACAGGGGGCCAAGAGACCCAGTACTTC. Translated: CASSSNTGGQETQYF.

The chain carries TRBV6-5 and TRBJ1-1; no firm D call. Germline assignment: CDR1 MNHEY and CDR2 SVGAGI. The V end was cut by 4 bases, the J end by 4 bases, with 13 bases between. The CDR3 consists of 14 residues. The CDR3 region is CASSSPNWPTEAFF. The DNA for the CDR3 is TGTGCCAGCAGTTCGCCGAATTGGCCCACTGAAGCTTTCTTT.

This rearrangement joins TRBV7-9 to TRBJ1-1; a weak D match, TRBD1 (6 bases). The germline CDR1 and CDR2 sequences are SEHNR and FQNEAQ (reference sequence). Trimming removed 1 base at V and 0 bases at J, with 18 bases between. CDR3 length: 18 amino acids. The CDR3 DNA reads as TGTGCCAGCAGCTTAGGGGTTAAGCGGGGGCCAATGAACACTGAAGCTTTCTTT. Its translation: CASSLGVKRGPMNTEAFF.

A note on this clone: A read error may produce the germline difference seen at one junction end. This chain links TRBV9 with TRBJ2-3, with TRBD2 matching over 13 bases. This CDR3 spans 12 amino acids. Germline lookup yields CDR1 SGDLS and CDR2 YYNGEE. CDR3 residues: CASSETSGREHF. CDR3 DNA sequence: TGTGCCAGCAGCGAAACTAGCGGGAGGGAGCATTTT.

The rearrangement links TRBV12-3 or TRBV12-4 to TRBJ2-3; D call uncertain. The V gene lost 3 bases and the J gene lost 6 bases, with 4 bases spanning the gap. The CDR3 runs to 11 residues. DNA for the CDR3: TGTGCCAGCAGTTTGCAGGATACGCAGTATTTT. Its protein product is CASSLQDTQYF.

Written as DNA, the CDR3 is TGTGCCAGCAGCTTAAGGCAGGGCCTCTCGGCGATGAACTATGGCTACACCTTC. It is translated as CASSLRQGLSAMNYGYTF. The chain joins TRBV13 to TRBJ1-2, with D possibly TRBD1 on 5 matching bases. V was clipped by 2 bases and J by 2 bases, with 21 bases between them. This CDR3 is built from 18 residues. Germline-derived CDR1 and CDR2 are PRHDT and FYEKMQ (reference sequence).

The chain is built from TRBV2 and TRBJ1-2; perhaps TRBD1 as D (6 bases). Germline-derived CDR1 and CDR2 are SNHLY and FYNNEI. Trimming stripped 4 bases from V and 9 bases from J, with 12 bases between. This CDR3 has 12 amino acids. CDR3 sequence (DNA): TGTGCCAGCAGTGGACAGGTGTATAGCTACACCTTC. Translated: CASSGQVYSYTF.

CDR3 sequence: CASSLTSGSYEQYF. DNA for the CDR3: TGTGCCAGCAGCCTTACTAGCGGTTCCTACGAGCAGTACTTC. The rearrangement uses TRBV7-2 and TRBJ2-7, with 8 bases identical to TRBD2. The CDR3 has 14 amino acids. Germline lookup yields CDR1 SGHTA and CDR2 FQGNSA. V was pared by 5 bases and J by 1 base, with 4 bases of the junction left unmatched.

CDR3 in amino acids: CASSLDDRGLGAFF. CDR3 in DNA: TGTGCCAGCAGCTTAGACGACAGGGGGCTAGGAGCTTTCTTT. The chain employs TRBV11-2 and TRBJ1-1, with TRBD1 identical over 10 bases. The CDR3 is 14 amino acids. V trimming: 0 bases; J trimming: 10 bases; junction bases outside the gene matches: 5. Germline V gene lookup returns CDR1 SGHAT and CDR2 FQNNGV.

The rearrangement uses TRBV5-8 and TRBJ2-1; TRBD2 might be the D (5 bases). The CDR3 runs 14 residues. Germline V gene lookup returns CDR1 SGHTS and CDR2 YDEGEE. The V gene lost 0 bases and the J gene lost 6 bases, with 10 bases spanning the gap. Here the CDR3 DNA reads TGTGCCAGCAGCTTGGGGCGCCGGGGCAATGAGCAGTTCTTC. The encoded protein is CASSLGRRGNEQFF. The full variable domain, in which reference TRBV5-8 and TRBJ2-1 provide the parts outside the CDR3, is EAGVTQSPTHLIKTRGQQATLRCSPISGHTSVYWYQQALGLGLQFLLWYDEGEERNRGNFPPRFSGRQFPNYSSELNVNALELEDSALYLCASSLGRRGNEQFFGPGTRLTVL.

J is TRBJ2-3 and V is TRBV2, with TRBD2 matching over 8 bases. The CDR3 is 14 amino acids. Germline V gives CDR1 SNHLY, CDR2 FYNNEI. After removal of 5 bases from V and 4 bases from J, the junction contained 5 bases not matched to a gene. CDR3 bases: TGTGCCAGCAGTTTCAGCGGGAGCGCAGATACGCAGTATTTT. It codes for CASSFSGSADTQYF.